This T cell receptor beta chain stems from a study of T-cell memory formation after mild COVID-19. Points from the study as a whole: Contracting CD4+ clones were located mainly in CM and EM, and CD8+ clones in EMRA.

This CDR3 is 18 amino acids long. V trimming: 3 bases; J trimming: 1 base; junction bases outside the gene matches: 15. Using its own MiXCR run on the 5' RACE reads, TCRdb lists one record per CDR3 protein. The table includes about 340,000 distinct CDR3 sequences, approximately 15% detected once. Remarks on this clonotype: The antigen remains unidentified.

This clonotype was obtained from a man aged 18-30 years who had mild COVID-19 (a few samples of this study predate the infection). Cell type and time point are not known. Specimen: PBMCs or a T cell subset sorted from them (not recorded which). The rearrangement joins TRBV12-3 or TRBV12-4 to TRBJ2-7, with TRBD1 matching 7 bases. The DNA for the CDR3 is TGTGCCAGCAGTTTTAATCTCGGCTGGGGGACAGAATCCTACGAGCAGTACTTC. It encodes CASSFNLGWGTESYEQYF.